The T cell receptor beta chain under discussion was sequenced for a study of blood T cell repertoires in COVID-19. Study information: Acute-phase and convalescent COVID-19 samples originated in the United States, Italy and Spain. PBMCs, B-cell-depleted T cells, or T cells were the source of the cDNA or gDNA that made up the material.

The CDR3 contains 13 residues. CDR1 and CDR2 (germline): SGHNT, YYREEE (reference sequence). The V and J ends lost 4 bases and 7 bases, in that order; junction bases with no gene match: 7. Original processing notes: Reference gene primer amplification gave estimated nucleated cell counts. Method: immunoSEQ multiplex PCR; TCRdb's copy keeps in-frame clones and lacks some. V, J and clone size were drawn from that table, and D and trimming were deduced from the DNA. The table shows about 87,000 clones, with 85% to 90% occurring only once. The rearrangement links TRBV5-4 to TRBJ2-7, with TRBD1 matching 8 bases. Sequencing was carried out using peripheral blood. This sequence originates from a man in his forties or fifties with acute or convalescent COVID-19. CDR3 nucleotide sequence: TGTGCCAGCAGCACCAGGGGGCGGTATGAGCAGTACTTC. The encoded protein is CASSTRGRYEQYF.